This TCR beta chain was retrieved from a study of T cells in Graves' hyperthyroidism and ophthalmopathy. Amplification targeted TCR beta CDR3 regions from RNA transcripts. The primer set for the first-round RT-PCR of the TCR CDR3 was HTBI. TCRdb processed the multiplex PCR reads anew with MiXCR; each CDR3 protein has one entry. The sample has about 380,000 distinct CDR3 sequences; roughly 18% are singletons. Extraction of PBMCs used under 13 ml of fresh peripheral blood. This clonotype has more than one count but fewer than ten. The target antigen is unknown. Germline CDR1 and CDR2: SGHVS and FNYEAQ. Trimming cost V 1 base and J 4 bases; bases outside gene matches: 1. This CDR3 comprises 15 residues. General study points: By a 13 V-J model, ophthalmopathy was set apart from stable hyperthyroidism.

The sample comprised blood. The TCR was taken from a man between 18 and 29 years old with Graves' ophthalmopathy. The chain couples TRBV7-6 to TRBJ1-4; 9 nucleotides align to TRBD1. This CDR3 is CASSLEGQGNEKLFF. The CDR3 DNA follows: TGTGCCAGCAGCTTAGAGGGACAGGGTAATGAAAAACTGTTTTTT.